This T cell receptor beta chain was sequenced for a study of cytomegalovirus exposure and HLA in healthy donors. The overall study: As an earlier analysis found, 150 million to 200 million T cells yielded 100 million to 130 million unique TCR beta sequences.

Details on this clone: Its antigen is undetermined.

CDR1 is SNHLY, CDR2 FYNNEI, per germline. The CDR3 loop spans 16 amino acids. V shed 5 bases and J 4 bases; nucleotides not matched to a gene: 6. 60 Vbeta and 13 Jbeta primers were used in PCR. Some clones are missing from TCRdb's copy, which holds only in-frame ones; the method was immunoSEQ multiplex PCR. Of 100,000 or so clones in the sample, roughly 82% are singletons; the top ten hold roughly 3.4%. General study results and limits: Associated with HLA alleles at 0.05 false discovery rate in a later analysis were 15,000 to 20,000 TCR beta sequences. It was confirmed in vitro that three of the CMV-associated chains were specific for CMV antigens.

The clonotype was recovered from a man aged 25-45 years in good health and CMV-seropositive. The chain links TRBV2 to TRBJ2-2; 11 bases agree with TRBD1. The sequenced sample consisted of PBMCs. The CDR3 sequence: CASSSGTGGFTGELFF. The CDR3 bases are TGTGCCAGCAGTTCCGGGACAGGGGGTTTCACCGGGGAGCTGTTTTTT.